This T cell receptor (beta chain) was observed in a study of T cell responses to AZD1222 COVID-19 vaccine. CDR3 length: 13 residues. V dropped 3 bases and J dropped 7 bases, with 12 bases sitting between them. Germline V gene sequence: CDR1 LNHDA, CDR2 SQIVND (reference sequence). Profiled with immunoSEQ multiplex PCR; TCRdb holds only in-frame clones, not every one. The sample shows 110,000 to 150,000 clones, about 92% of them seen only once. The sequencing here drew on peripheral blood, taken on day 0 of AZD1222 vaccination. The clonotype originates from an adult in good health. The rearrangement uses TRBV19 and TRBJ1-1; D remains unclear. The CDR3 coding sequence is TGTGCCAGTAGTATTGAGGTAGGCAGTGAAGCTTTCTTT. Translation gives CASSIEVGSEAFF.